A single sample is the source of the 21 T cell receptor beta chains below, sequenced in a study of cytomegalovirus exposure and HLA in healthy donors. The PCR ran on 60 Vbeta and 13 Jbeta primers. Clones were read by immunoSEQ multiplex PCR, and TCRdb kept only the in-frame ones, dropping some. The sample includes 200,000 to 250,000 clones, over 80% of them seen just once. Sequencing was performed on PBMCs. These receptors were taken from a boy aged 2 to 10 in good health and CMV-seronegative.

The chain is built from TRBV29-1 and TRBJ2-7; 9 nucleotides agree with TRBD2. Germline CDR1 reads SQVTM; CDR2 reads ANQGSEA. This CDR3 spans 14 amino acids. J gave up 3 bases and V 4 bases, and 7 bases lay outside the gene matches. CDR3 sequence reads: CSVGELAGFYEQYF. For the CDR3, the DNA is TGCAGCGTTGGTGAACTAGCGGGTTTCTACGAGCAGTACTTC.

The chain recombines TRBV29-1 with TRBJ1-2, with a possible D match to TRBD1 (6 bases). CDR1 and CDR2 (germline): SQVTM, ANQGSEA. With 5 bases removed from V and 1 base from J, the gap between germline ends came to 11 bases. The CDR3 loop spans 13 amino acids. The CDR3 nucleotides are TGCAGCGTTCGACAGGAGAATAACTATGGCTACACCTTC. Translated, it gives CSVRQENNYGYTF. The complete variable domain, with remaining parts taken from reference TRBV29-1 and TRBJ1-2, reads SAVISQKPSRDICQRGTSLTIQCQVDSQVTMMFWYRQQPGQSLTLIATANQGSEATYESGFVIDKFPISRPNLTFSTLTVSNMSPEDSSIYLCSVRQENNYGYTFGSGTRLTVV.

The V gene is TRBV6-5, the J gene TRBJ1-5, with 10 bases fitting TRBD1. Germline CDR1 and CDR2: MNHEY and SVGAGI. This CDR3 is built from 14 residues. V was clipped by 10 bases and J by 6 bases; unmatched bases: 9. The CDR3 coding sequence is TGTGCCACTAAAAGGGACAGGGGAACTCAGCCCCAGCATTTT. This sequence encodes CATKRDRGTQPQHF.

The J gene is TRBJ1-6, the V gene TRBV2, with D hard to call. V lost 6 bases and J lost 10, with 25 bases in between. Per germline, CDR1 SNHLY and CDR2 FYNNEI. The CDR3 is 17 residues long. CDR3 bases: TGTGCCAGCAGGCTCTTGCTAGTGGGTGGTTTTGGATCACCCCTCCACTTT. Translating it yields CASRLLLVGGFGSPLHF.

The gene calls are TRBV4-2 and TRBJ2-2; 14 nucleotides match TRBD2. CDR3 length: 20 amino acids. Germline V gives CDR1 LGHNA, CDR2 YNFKEQ. The ends lost 0 bases at V and 5 bases at J; junction bases unmatched: 11. CDR3 in amino acids: CASSQEIPGLAGDWTGELFF. In DNA, the CDR3 is TGTGCCAGCAGCCAAGAAATTCCGGGACTAGCGGGAGATTGGACCGGGGAGCTGTTTTTT.

This clone was picked up one time. The J gene is TRBJ1-1, the V gene TRBV5-4, with 8 bases aligning to TRBD1. The CDR3 covers 14 residues. CDR1 is SGHNT, CDR2 YYREEE, per germline (reference sequence). J was trimmed by 5 bases and V by 3 bases; bases with no gene match: 6. CDR3 DNA sequence: TGTGCCAGCAGCTCAGGGGGCGCAAGGACTGAAGCTTTCTTT. It encodes CASSSGGARTEAFF.

The V gene is TRBV7-2, the J gene TRBJ1-2; TRBD1 might be the D (6 bases). V was clipped by 1 base and J by 9 bases, with 9 bases between them. The CDR3 covers 12 residues. The germline CDR1 and CDR2 sequences are SGHTA and FQGNSA. CDR3 protein: CASSLDRGSYTF. The CDR3 DNA reads as TGTGCCAGCAGCTTAGATAGGGGGAGCTACACCTTC.

The chain uses TRBV5-4 and TRBJ2-5; 8 bases agree with TRBD1. V trimming: 4 bases; J trimming: 3 bases; junction bases outside the gene matches: 5. Germline-derived CDR1 and CDR2 are SGHNT and YYREEE (reference sequence). The CDR3 has 14 amino acids. CDR3 coding DNA: TGTGCCAGCAGCCTAAAGACAGGGGAAGAGACCCAGTACTTC. This codes for CASSLKTGEETQYF.

V is TRBV7-8 and J is TRBJ1-1, with TRBD1 matching 12 bases. The germline gives CDR1 SGHVS, CDR2 FQNEAQ. Trimming removed 5 bases from V and 5 bases from J; junction bases left unmatched: 6. The CDR3 extends over 15 amino acids. CDR3 sequence: CASSRGDRGRTEAFF. CDR3 in DNA: TGTGCCAGCAGCCGAGGGGACAGGGGGCGAACTGAAGCTTTCTTT.

In DNA, the CDR3 is TGCGCCAGCAGCGGACTAGCGGCAACAGATACGCAGTATTTT. The encoded protein is CASSGLAATDTQYF. The chain joins TRBV10-1 to TRBJ2-3, with 10 nucleotides matching TRBD2. The CDR3 consists of 14 residues. Germline V gives CDR1 WNHNN, CDR2 SYGVQD (reference sequence). Germline trimming cut 6 bases from V and 3 bases from J; bases unmatched to any gene: 3.

V and J are TRBV27 and TRBJ2-2; D is unclear. The CDR3 is 14 residues long. V was trimmed by 0 bases and J by 7 bases, leaving 9 bases between them. Germline assignment: CDR1 MNHEY and CDR2 SMNVEV (reference sequence). The CDR3 DNA sequence: TGTGCCAGCAGTTTATCGTTGGGCCACGGGGAGCTGTTTTTT. This codes for CASSLSLGHGELFF.

The V call is TRBV7-2, the J call TRBJ2-3; 8 bases agree with TRBD1. The CDR3 runs to 15 residues. V shed 5 bases, J shed 4 bases, and the junction held 8 bases outside the gene matches. Germline V gene lookup returns CDR1 SGHTA and CDR2 FQGNSA. CDR3 sequence reads: CASSPQGARADTQYF. CDR3 sequence (DNA): TGTGCCAGCAGCCCCCAGGGGGCTCGGGCAGATACGCAGTATTTT.

CDR3 in DNA: TGTGCCAGTAGTATGTCTTTTTACAATGAGCAGTTCTTC. It translates to CASSMSFYNEQFF. The rearrangement links TRBV19 to TRBJ2-1; D is unresolved. The CDR3 runs 13 residues. V lost 3 bases and J 4 bases, leaving 7 bases between the germline ends. The germline CDR1 and CDR2 sequences are LNHDA and SQIVND (reference sequence).

The chain combines TRBV18 with TRBJ2-1; TRBD1 agrees at 9 bases. The CDR3 runs 15 residues. V lost 3 bases, J lost 2 bases, and 2 bases stayed unmatched. CDR1 and CDR2 from the germline V gene are KGHSH and LQKENI. The CDR3 spells CASSPRTGAYNEQFF. The CDR3 DNA reads as TGTGCCAGCTCACCCCGGACAGGGGCCTACAATGAGCAGTTCTTC.

This chain connects TRBV5-1 to TRBJ1-1, with D possibly TRBD1 on 5 matching bases. This CDR3 has 17 amino acids. Germline values: CDR1 SGHRS, CDR2 YFSETQ. V lost 4 bases and J lost 2, with 21 bases in between. This chain's CDR3 is CASSRAGTRGINTEAFF. The CDR3 nucleotides read TGCGCCAGCAGCCGGGCCGGCACACGGGGGATTAACACTGAAGCTTTCTTT.

The rearrangement links TRBV6-5 to TRBJ2-7; D is unresolved. From germline, CDR1 is MNHEY and CDR2 SVGAGI. CDR3 length equals 12 residues. V lost 4 bases and J lost 3, with 7 bases in between. CDR3 amino acids: CASSFIIYEQYF. The CDR3 DNA reads TGTGCCAGCAGTTTCATCATCTACGAGCAGTACTTC.

Worth noting for this clone: Sequence at one end of the junction differs from germline and may be a read error. Other nucleotide sequences in the sample specify the same CDR3. The chain links TRBV5-1 to TRBJ2-3; D perhaps matches TRBD2 (6 bases). Germline V gene data show CDR1 as SGHRS and CDR2 as YFSETQ. This CDR3 region has 13 residues. The DNA of the CDR3 is TGCGCTAGCAGCCCCGGGAGCGCAGATACGCAGTATTTT. Residues: CASSPGSADTQYF.

This clone was recorded only once. In nucleotides, the CDR3 is TGTGCCAGCATGAGAACTAGCGGGGCCTCCTACGAGCAGTACTTC. Its translation: CASMRTSGASYEQYF. This chain connects TRBV10-3 to TRBJ2-7; 10 nucleotides line up with TRBD2. J gave up 0 bases and V 10 bases, and 9 bases lay outside the gene matches. Germline lookup yields CDR1 ENHRY and CDR2 SYGVKD. The CDR3 loop spans 15 amino acids.

This clone was picked up one time. This rearrangement joins TRBV18 to TRBJ2-3, with 10 bases matching TRBD2. The V and J ends lost 6 bases and 0 bases, in that order; junction bases with no gene match: 6. The CDR3 runs to 16 residues. Germline values: CDR1 KGHSH, CDR2 LQKENI. The CDR3 nucleotides are TGTGCCAGCTCCCTGGGACTAGCGCCTAGCACAGATACGCAGTATTTT. Amino acids: CASSLGLAPSTDTQYF.

V is TRBV6-1 and J is TRBJ2-1, with TRBD2 identical over 10 bases. Germline CDR1 and CDR2: MNHNS and SASEGT. CDR3 length: 18 amino acids. J was trimmed by 4 bases and V by 2 bases; bases with no gene match: 11. CDR3: CASSELASGSGRYNEQFF. Written as DNA, the CDR3 is TGTGCCAGCAGTGAACTGGCTAGCGGGAGTGGTCGGTACAATGAGCAGTTCTTC.

The chain has TRBV30 and TRBJ1-5; D remains ambiguous. Per germline, CDR1 GTSNPN and CDR2 SVGIG (reference sequence). CDR3 length: 15 amino acids. V gave up 0 bases and J gave up 4 bases, with 13 bases separating them. The CDR3 nucleotides read TGTGCCTGGAGTGTACAGTCTGGTGGAAATCAGCCCCAGCATTTT. Its translation is CAWSVQSGGNQPQHF. Full variable domain (missing parts from reference TRBV30 and TRBJ1-5): SQTIHQWPATLVQPVGSPLSLECTVEGTSNPNLYWYRQAAGRGLQLLFYSVGIGQISSEVPQNLSASRPQDRQFILSSKKLLLSDSGFYLCAWSVQSGGNQPQHFGDGTRLSIL.